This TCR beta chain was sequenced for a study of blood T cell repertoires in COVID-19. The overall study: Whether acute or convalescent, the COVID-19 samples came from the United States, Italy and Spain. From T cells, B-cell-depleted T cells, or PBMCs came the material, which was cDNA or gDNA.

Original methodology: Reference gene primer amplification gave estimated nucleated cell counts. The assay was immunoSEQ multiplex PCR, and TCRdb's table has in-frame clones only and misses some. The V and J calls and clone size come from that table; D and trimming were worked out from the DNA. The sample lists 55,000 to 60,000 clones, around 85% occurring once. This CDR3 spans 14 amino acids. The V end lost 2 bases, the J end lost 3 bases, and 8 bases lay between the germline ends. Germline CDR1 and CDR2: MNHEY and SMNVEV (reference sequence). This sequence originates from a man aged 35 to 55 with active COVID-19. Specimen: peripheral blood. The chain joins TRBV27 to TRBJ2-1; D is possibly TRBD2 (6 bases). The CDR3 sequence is CASSLGGGYNEQFF. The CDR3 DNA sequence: TGTGCCAGCAGTTTAGGGGGAGGCTACAATGAGCAGTTCTTC.